This TCR beta chain was found in a study of somatic mutations in cytotoxic T cells in rheumatoid arthritis (dated 2017 in TCRdb). Background for the entire study: Sorted V beta1+ cells also underwent TCRB sequencing, and some V beta antibody-stained T-cell populations were flow-sorted at nearly 100% purity on a FACSAria II or Sony SH800. To characterize clonality, the study used TCRB deep sequencing while asking whether somatic mutations are carried by expanded CD8+ T-cell clones in newly diagnosed, untreated rheumatoid arthritis. TCRB deep sequencing covered 65 patients with rheumatoid arthritis along with 15 to 20 healthy controls. Median age was essentially the same in the patient group and the control group.

What the authors observed across the whole study: Healthy controls showed no age-related increase in CD8+ clonality, whereas patients did (Spearman r ≈ 0.5). Viral specificity could not be ruled out by absence from virus-specific databases, and the antigen targets of the expanded CD8+ clones remained unknown. Rheumatoid arthritis patients and age-matched healthy controls did not significantly differ in CD8+ T-cell clonality. In about an eighth of the roughly 65 patients, more than 20% of CD8+ cells belonged to the largest CD8+ clone, while several identical CD8+ TCRB sequences were shared between blood and synovial fluid.

Healthy controls were 20 blood donors whose buffy coats were used, with a median age of around 50 years (range about 20-75) and 55% to 70% female. On an AutoMACS, CD4+ and CD8+ cells were isolated via positive magnetic bead selection, and their purity was verified by flow cytometry. Isolation of peripheral blood mononuclear cells was done through Ficoll-Paque PLUS density gradient separation. DNA was extracted from CD4-enriched, CD8-enriched or PBMC samples with Nucleospin Tissue or Tissue XS kits and quantified with a Qubit 2.0 fluorometer. Sequencing of TCRB CDR3 was done on genomic DNA with the immunoSEQ assay. The paper's processing steps were these. Only productive TCRB rearrangements were included in the analyses. Clonality was expressed as a Shannon entropy-based productive clonality index, with each clone defined by a unique TCRB CDR3 sequence. Repertoire overlap between two samples was calculated from the template counts of each clone relative to total templates per sample. V-gene usage from TCRB sequencing and V-gene usage measured by flow cytometry were correlated (Spearman r of over 0.6). What TCRdb holds here is the immuneACCESS table cut down to in-frame rearrangements. Part of the clones is not present; checked against another copy, under half of the missing clones reflect an unresolved V gene, and the others are unexplained. V, J and clone size reflect that table, while D and trimming were determined from the DNA. This sample lists 18,000 or so clones; less than 85% were detected once. The ten largest clones add up to about a fifth of the sample.

This clone was counted only a few times. Its cognate antigen has yet to be identified. Base-call qualities are not available, and no considerably larger clone is one nucleotide away. This sequence was found in a woman aged 60-75 years in good health. The specimen sequenced was CD8+ T cells sorted from blood.

The CDR3 is CASSSQPRVNYGYTF. The sequence in DNA is TGCGCCAGTTCCTCCCAGCCAAGAGTTAACTATGGCTACACCTTC. The sequence is built from TRBV10-2 and TRBJ1-2; the D gene is unclear. From cysteine to phenylalanine, the CDR3 is 15 amino acids long. Only the CDR3 part of the read is kept: 45 bases, read in frame from the first base. The germline V gene yields WSHSY for CDR1 and SAAADI for CDR2. Trimming removed 9 bases from V and 1 base from J, leaving 18 bases between the germline ends.